This passage covers 19 T cell receptor beta chains from one sample sequenced in a study of human T cells and chemical hapten exposure. The authors' total RNA extraction used unfractionated whole blood. For the library, individual cDNA molecules each received unique molecular identifiers. TCRdb processed the reads anew with MiXCR; each CDR3 protein has one entry. The data contain fewer than 150,000 distinct CDR3 sequences, over 6.5% of them singletons. The specimen sequenced was whole blood. All receptors derive from a human donor in good health. Some clones in this sample may be carry-over from other donors' samples.

The V gene is TRBV11-2, the J gene TRBJ2-7; TRBD2 matches 7 bases. Germline-derived CDR1 and CDR2 are SGHAT and FQNNGV. The CDR3 runs 18 residues. V shed 0 bases, J shed 1 base, and the junction held 12 bases outside the gene matches. The CDR3 loop reads CASSLDGPGLELSYEQYF. The DNA for the CDR3 is TGTGCCAGCAGCTTAGATGGGCCCGGACTAGAATTATCCTACGAGCAGTACTTC.

This chain connects TRBV6-5 to TRBJ2-3, with 9 bases aligning to TRBD2. This CDR3 is 17 amino acids long. Trimming cost V 6 bases and J 4 bases; bases outside gene matches: 14. Germline-derived CDR1 and CDR2 are MNHEY and SVGAGI. The CDR3 region is CASSELPGLASSDTQYF. The CDR3 bases are TGTGCCAGCAGCGAACTTCCGGGACTAGCTTCGTCAGATACGCAGTATTTT.

This clonotype was counted at least ten times. CDR3 coding DNA: TGCAGTGCTACTCTGGGACAGGGGGAAGGAAAACTGTTTTTT. Amino acid sequence: CSATLGQGEGKLFF. The rearrangement joins TRBV20-1 to TRBJ1-4, with 11 bases lining up with TRBD1. J gave up 10 bases and V 4 bases, and 8 bases lay outside the gene matches. CDR3 length equals 14 residues. The germline gives CDR1 DFQATT, CDR2 SNEGSKA (reference sequence).

This clonotype was counted a few times. The V and J genes are TRBV12-3 or TRBV12-4 and TRBJ2-1; 9 bases fit TRBD1. The J segment lost 7 bases and the V segment lost 4 bases, leaving 8 bases of the junction unmatched. The CDR3 has 15 amino acids. The chain's CDR3 is CASSYPGQGKNEQFF. DNA for the CDR3: TGTGCCAGCAGTTACCCGGGACAGGGTAAGAATGAGCAGTTCTTC.

This clonotype was counted at least ten times. The chain recombines TRBV7-6 with TRBJ1-1; D is uncertain. CDR1 SGHVS and CDR2 FNYEAQ come from the germline V gene. The CDR3 length is 13 residues. The V gene lost 1 base and the J gene lost 4 bases, with 7 bases spanning the gap. CDR3 DNA sequence: TGTGCCAGCAGCTTAGAGTCCATCACTGAAGCTTTCTTT. Its translation: CASSLESITEAFF.

This clonotype occurred a few times. This chain links TRBV18 with TRBJ2-7; possibly TRBD1 or TRBD2 for D (5 bases each). V lost 4 bases to trimming and J lost 3 bases, with 13 bases between them. From germline, CDR1 is KGHSH and CDR2 LQKENI. The CDR3 is 14 amino acids. The CDR3 sequence: CASSRPTAVYEQYF. For the CDR3, the DNA is TGTGCCAGCTCACGACCGACAGCGGTCTACGAGCAGTACTTC.

The rearrangement links TRBV7-2 to TRBJ2-1, with 11 bases lining up with TRBD1. The CDR3 length is 16 residues. The V segment lost 5 bases and the J segment 7 bases; nucleotides outside the gene matches: 10. Looked up from germline, CDR1 is SGHTA and CDR2 is FQGNSA. The CDR3, as DNA: TGTGCCAGCAGCCCGGGAGGACAGGGGGCGCGAAATGAGCAGTTCTTC. This gives the protein CASSPGGQGARNEQFF.

There are many counts of this clonotype. This rearrangement joins TRBV7-7 to TRBJ2-2, with D perhaps TRBD1 (7 bases). V lost 2 bases and J 0 bases, leaving 19 bases between the germline ends. Per germline, CDR1 SSHAT and CDR2 FNYEAQ (reference sequence). There are 19 residues in the CDR3. The CDR3 loop reads CASSLYILEGQSNTGELFF. The DNA of the CDR3 is TGTGCCAGCAGCTTATACATCTTGGAGGGACAGTCGAACACCGGGGAGCTGTTTTTT.

This clonotype was counted ten times or more. The rearrangement links TRBV7-2 to TRBJ2-7; 9 bases match TRBD1. This CDR3 is built from 15 residues. V lost 5 bases, J lost 5 bases, and 10 bases stayed unmatched. Germline V CDR1 and CDR2: SGHTA, FQGNSA. CDR3 nucleotides: TGTGCCAGCAGCCGCCCGGGACAGGGAATCAACGAGCAGTACTTC. Translating gives CASSRPGQGINEQYF.

This clonotype was seen repeatedly, ten times or more. The chain couples TRBV5-1 to TRBJ2-7; the D call may be TRBD1 or TRBD2 (5 bases each). V lost 4 bases and J lost 1, with 9 bases in between. The CDR3 covers 13 residues. Germline V gene lookup returns CDR1 SGHRS and CDR2 YFSETQ. CDR3 coding DNA: TGCGCCAGCAGCGGGACGGAGTCCTACGAGCAGTACTTC. This encodes CASSGTESYEQYF.

This clonotype was detected ten times or more. The V and J genes are TRBV6-5 and TRBJ2-3; 10 bases align to TRBD1. J lost 8 bases, V lost 1 base, and 6 bases had no gene match. Germline V gives CDR1 MNHEY, CDR2 SVGAGI. The CDR3 length is 15 residues. The CDR3 region has the DNA TGTGCCAGCAGTTACTTGGACAGGGGGTGGGTTACGCAGTATTTT. This gives the protein CASSYLDRGWVTQYF.

This clonotype was recorded at least ten times. This sequence joins TRBV20-1 and TRBJ1-1; 7 nucleotides match TRBD1. The CDR3 runs to 17 residues. J gave up 1 base and V 0 bases, and 11 bases lay outside the gene matches. Germline-derived CDR1 and CDR2 are DFQATT and SNEGSKA (reference sequence). CDR3 nucleotides: TGCAGTGCTAGAGATCCTAGACAGGGAGAGAGGAACACTGAAGCTTTCTTT. Encoded protein: CSARDPRQGERNTEAFF.

In this sample, this clonotype turned up many times. V is TRBV27 and J is TRBJ1-1; no clear D gene. There are 14 residues in the CDR3. The germline gives CDR1 MNHEY, CDR2 SMNVEV (reference sequence). Trimming pared 3 bases from V and 1 base from J, leaving 9 bases between. The CDR3 region has the DNA TGTGCCAGCAGTTTGGGAGGGTCGAACACTGAAGCTTTCTTT. It yields the protein CASSLGGSNTEAFF.

The chain uses TRBV7-2 and TRBJ2-7, with D maybe TRBD1 (5 bases). The length of the CDR3 is 17 residues. Trimming shortened V by 3 bases and J by 2 bases, and 20 bases separated the two germline ends. Germline V gives CDR1 SGHTA, CDR2 FQGNSA. CDR3 coding DNA: TGTGCCAGCAGCTTCGCGCAGGACCCCCTGGGGCCCTACGAGCAGTACTTC. Residues: CASSFAQDPLGPYEQYF.

V usage is TRBV23-1 and J usage is TRBJ2-1, with D perhaps matching TRBD2 (6 bases). TRBV23-1 has ORF status, its function being uncertain. The CDR3 runs to 15 residues. The V end was cut by 3 bases, the J end by 2 bases, with 11 bases between. The CDR3 nucleotides are TGCGCCAGCAGTCAGTGGGAGGTTCCCTACAATGAGCAGTTCTTC. Its protein product is CASSQWEVPYNEQFF.

This clonotype occurred a few times. The chain combines TRBV3-1 with TRBJ2-1; the match to TRBD2 covers 12 bases. Losses at the gene ends were 3 bases for V and 4 bases for J; bases not matched to a gene: 7. The germline CDR1 and CDR2 sequences are LGHDT and YNNKEL (reference sequence). The CDR3 runs 17 residues. CDR3 loop: CASSQRTSGTPYNEQFF. CDR3 nucleotides: TGTGCCAGCAGCCAGAGGACTAGCGGGACCCCTTACAATGAGCAGTTCTTC.

The CDR3: CASSRAPFRDRSSYEQYF. CDR3 DNA sequence: TGTGCCAGCAGCAGAGCCCCGTTCCGGGACCGGAGCTCCTACGAGCAGTACTTC. V and J are TRBV6-5 and TRBJ2-7; D could derive from TRBD1 or TRBD2 (5 bases each). The length of the CDR3 is 18 residues. With 6 bases removed from V and 0 bases from J, the gap between germline ends came to 24 bases. Per the germline V gene, CDR1 is MNHEY and CDR2 is SVGAGI.

V gene TRBV4-3 combines with J gene TRBJ1-2; D unresolved. The V and J ends lost 0 bases and 0 bases respectively, with 11 bases between them. This CDR3 comprises 16 residues. Germline CDR1 LGHNA, CDR2 YSLEER. CDR3 coding DNA: TGCGCCAGCAGCCAAGATACGGGCACAGCTAACTATGGCTACACCTTC. It specifies CASSQDTGTANYGYTF.

In its sample, this clonotype was seen many times. J is TRBJ1-1 and V is TRBV5-6; D unresolved. The CDR3 has 15 amino acids. Per germline, CDR1 SGHDT and CDR2 YYEEEE. The V and J ends lost 1 base and 3 bases respectively, with 13 bases between them. CDR3 protein: CASSLQQSFYTEAFF. The CDR3 region has the DNA TGTGCCAGCAGCTTGCAACAGTCCTTCTACACTGAAGCTTTCTTT.